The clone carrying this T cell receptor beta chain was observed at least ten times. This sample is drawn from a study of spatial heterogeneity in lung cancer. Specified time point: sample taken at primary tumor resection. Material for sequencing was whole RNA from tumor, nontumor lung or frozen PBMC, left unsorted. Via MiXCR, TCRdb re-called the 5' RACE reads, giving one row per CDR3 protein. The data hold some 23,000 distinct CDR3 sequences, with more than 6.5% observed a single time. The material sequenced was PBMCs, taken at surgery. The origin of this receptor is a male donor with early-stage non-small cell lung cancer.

This CDR3 is CASSPQGRNQPQHF. CDR3 bases: TGTGCCAGCTCGCCTCAGGGTCGCAATCAGCCCCAGCATTTT. This chain uses TRBV18 with TRBJ1-5, with D possibly TRBD1 on 5 matching bases. This CDR3 is 14 amino acids long. Trimming took off 6 bases at V and 2 bases at J, with 11 bases between the two ends. Germline CDR1 and CDR2: KGHSH and LQKENI.